This T cell receptor beta chain appears in the sequencing data of a study of CD8 T cells in ankylosing spondylitis. Generation of TCR beta libraries employed quantitative 5'-RACE incorporating molecular barcodes. TCRdb fed the 5' RACE reads into MiXCR, producing one record per CDR3 protein. Of some 840,000 distinct CDR3 sequences listed, about 10% are singletons. There are a few counts of this clonotype. Its antigen is as yet unknown. V was pared by 0 bases and J by 3 bases, with 12 bases between. CDR3 size: 16 residues. Per the germline V gene, CDR1 is SGHDN and CDR2 is FVKESK. Findings and limits, study-wide: A subset of motif variants has previously been described in the synovial fluid and blood of reactive arthritis. Disease-linked clones bore a CD8+ phenotype, appearing relatively rarely in peripheral blood. Ankylosing spondylitis blood appeared to be characterized by a TCR beta motif of under 10 highly homologous variants. Reportedly, significant enrichment of disease-linked clones occurred in matched ankylosing spondylitis synovial fluid.

The sequenced material came from blood, either unsorted or a sorted T cell fraction (not recorded which). This clonotype was obtained from a male donor with ankylosing spondylitis. The rearrangement uses TRBV14 and TRBJ2-1; D not certain. The CDR3 region has the DNA TGTGCCAGCAGCCAAGAAGATAGCTGGCGCTACAATGAGCAGTTCTTC. Amino acids: CASSQEDSWRYNEQFF.